This TCR beta chain was retrieved from a study of blood T cells in healthy people across ages. For the second PCR, which ran for roughly 6 to 12 cycles, a sample-barcoded 5' primer and a J-beta primer mix were used. In TCRdb, the 5' RACE reads were re-called with MiXCR into one record per CDR3 protein. The table lists fewer than 600,000 distinct CDR3 sequences, roughly a quarter of them singletons. This CDR3 has 15 amino acids. CDR1 and CDR2 (germline): SQVTM, ANQGSEA. With V trimmed by 1 base and J by 5 bases, 7 bases remained unmatched. PBMCs, at least 6 million per sample, were isolated. This clonotype was detected once. This sample was shared with a second study, whose subject was T cells of mothers and their children.

The sequence was collected from a boy between 2 and 10 years old in good health. The sequenced material came from blood. This rearrangement joins TRBV29-1 to TRBJ2-1; TRBD2 matches 8 bases. The CDR3 reads CSVEVQAGVHNEQFF. The CDR3 nucleotides are TGCAGCGTTGAAGTGCAAGCGGGAGTTCACAATGAGCAGTTCTTC.